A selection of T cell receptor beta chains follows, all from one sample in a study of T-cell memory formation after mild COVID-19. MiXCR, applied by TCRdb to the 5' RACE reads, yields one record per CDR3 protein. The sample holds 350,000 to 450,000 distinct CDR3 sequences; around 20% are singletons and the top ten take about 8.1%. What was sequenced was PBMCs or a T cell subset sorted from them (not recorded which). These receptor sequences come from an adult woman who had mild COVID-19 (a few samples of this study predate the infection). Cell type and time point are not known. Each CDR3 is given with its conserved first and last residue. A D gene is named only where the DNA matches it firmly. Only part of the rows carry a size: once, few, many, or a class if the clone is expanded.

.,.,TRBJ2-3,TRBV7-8,TGTGCCAGCAGCTCCTATGTCGGGACAGATACGCAGTATTTT,CASSSYVGTDTQYF
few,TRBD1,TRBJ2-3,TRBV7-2,TGTGCCAGCAGCGGACAGGGGGGTGCAGATACGCAGTATTTT,CASSGQGGADTQYF
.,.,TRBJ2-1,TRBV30,TGTGCCTGGAGTGTACTTGAGTACAATGAGCAGTTCTTC,CAWSVLEYNEQFF
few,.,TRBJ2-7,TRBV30,TGTGCCTGGAGTGTACAAAGGGGCGAGCAGTACTTC,CAWSVQRGEQYF
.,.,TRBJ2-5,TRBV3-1,TGTGCCAGCAGCCAAGGCTACGGCCAAGAGACCCAGTACTTC,CASSQGYGQETQYF
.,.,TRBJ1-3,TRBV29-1,TGCAGCGTTGACAGGGGAGGAAACACCATATATTTT,CSVDRGGNTIYF
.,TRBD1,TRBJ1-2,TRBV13,TGTGCCAGCAGCCCCGACAGGGCACCTGATGGCTACACCTTC,CASSPDRAPDGYTF
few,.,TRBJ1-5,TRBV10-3,TGTGCCATCAGTGAGACAGGTGAGGATCAGCCCCAGCATTTT,CAISETGEDQPQHF
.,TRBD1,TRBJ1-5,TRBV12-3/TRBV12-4,TGTGCCAGCAGTCTGACAGGGTATCAGCCCCAGCATTTT,CASSLTGYQPQHF
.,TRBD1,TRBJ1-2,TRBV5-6,TGTGCCAGCAGCTCGGACAGGAAGTACCATGGCTACACCTTC,CASSSDRKYHGYTF
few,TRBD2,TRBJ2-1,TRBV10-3,TGTGCCATCAGGAATAGCGGGAGGACGAACAATGAGCAGTTCTTC,CAIRNSGRTNNEQFF
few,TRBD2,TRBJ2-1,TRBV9,TGTGCCAGCAGCACAGGACTAGCGGGAGGGGTTTCCTACAATGAGCAGTTCTTC,CASSTGLAGGVSYNEQFF
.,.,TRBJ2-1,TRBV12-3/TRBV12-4,TGTGCCAGCAGTCTCCGGGACCTAGTCTACAATGAGCAGTTCTTC,CASSLRDLVYNEQFF
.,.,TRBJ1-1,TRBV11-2,TGTGCCAGCAGCTCTAGGGGGGTTACTGAAGCTTTCTTT,CASSSRGVTEAFF
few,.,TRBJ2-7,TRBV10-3,TGTGCCATCAGTGAGTCGGGAGCGGGCTCCGTCCACGAGCAGTACTTC,CAISESGAGSVHEQYF
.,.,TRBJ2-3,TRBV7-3,TGTGCCAGCAGCTTACGGGAGAGCACAGATACGCAGTATTTT,CASSLRESTDTQYF
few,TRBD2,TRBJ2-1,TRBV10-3,TGTGCCATCAGGCGAGCGGGGGGAACCTACAATGAGCAGTTCTTC,CAIRRAGGTYNEQFF
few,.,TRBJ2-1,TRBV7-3,TGTGCCAGCAGCTTGTTGAGCGGTCTAAATGAGCAGTTCTTC,CASSLLSGLNEQFF
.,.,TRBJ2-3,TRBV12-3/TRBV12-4,TGTGCCAGCAGCCCCGGGGTCACGTGGGGTTTAGGCACAGATACGCAGTATTTT,CASSPGVTWGLGTDTQYF
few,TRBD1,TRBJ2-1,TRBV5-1,TGCGCCAGCAGCAAGACAGGGGTGGGCAATGAGCAGTTCTTC,CASSKTGVGNEQFF
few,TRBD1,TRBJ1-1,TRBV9,TGTGCCAGCAGCGTAGGGGCGACAGGGGAGACCGAGGCTTTCTTT,CASSVGATGETEAFF
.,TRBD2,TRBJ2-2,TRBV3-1,TGTGCCAGCAGCCCGCTAGCGGGATATGCCGGGGAGCTGTTTTTT,CASSPLAGYAGELFF
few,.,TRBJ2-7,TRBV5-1,TGCGCCAGCACCCTAACCGGGAACCCCTCCTACGAGCAGTACTTC,CASTLTGNPSYEQYF
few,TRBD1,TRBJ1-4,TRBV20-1,TGCAGTGCCCCAGACAGGGGGCAAGAAAAACTGTTTTTT,CSAPDRGQEKLFF
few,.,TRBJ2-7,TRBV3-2,TGTGCCAGCAGCCAAGATTTAGGGAGTAACTACGAGCAGTACTTC,CASSQDLGSNYEQYF
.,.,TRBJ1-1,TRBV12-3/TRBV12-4,TGTGCCAGCAGTTTTAGCGCCAGCTCAACTGAAGCTTTCTTT,CASSFSASSTEAFF
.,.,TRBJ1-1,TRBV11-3,TGTGCCAGCAGCTTAAGGGAGGGCACTGAAGCTTTCTTT,CASSLREGTEAFF
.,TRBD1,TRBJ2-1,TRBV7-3,TGTGCCAGCAGCCTCGGGACAGGGGGCTTTGAGCAGTTCTTC,CASSLGTGGFEQFF
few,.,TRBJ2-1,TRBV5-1,TGCGCCAGCAGACCCCAAGTCGGGGACAACAATGAGCAGTTCTTC,CASRPQVGDNNEQFF
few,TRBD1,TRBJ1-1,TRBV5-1,TGCGCCAGCAGTCGGGGGACAGGGAGGATGAACACTGAAGCTTTCTTT,CASSRGTGRMNTEAFF
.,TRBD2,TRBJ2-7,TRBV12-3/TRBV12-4,TGTGCCAGCAGTTTAAGGGGACTAGCCTACGAGCAGTACTTC,CASSLRGLAYEQYF
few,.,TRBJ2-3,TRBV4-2,TGTGCCAGCAGCCAAGCTAGCCGGGACACAGATACGCAGTATTTT,CASSQASRDTDTQYF
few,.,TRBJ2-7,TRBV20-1,TGCAGTGTCAGACAGACCTACGAGCAGTACTTC,CSVRQTYEQYF
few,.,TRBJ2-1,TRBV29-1,TGCAGCGTTGCTCCAGCGAAAGATGAGCAGTTCTTC,CSVAPAKDEQFF
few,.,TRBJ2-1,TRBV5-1,TGCGCCAGCAGCTTCGAACCGGGAAATGAGCAGTTCTTC,CASSFEPGNEQFF
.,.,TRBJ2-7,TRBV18,TGTGCCAGCTCTGTTGCGGCTGTCCAAGGCGAGCAGTACTTC,CASSVAAVQGEQYF
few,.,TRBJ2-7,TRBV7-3,TGTGCCAGCAGCTTGGTCGATAGTGGCGAGCAGTACTTC,CASSLVDSGEQYF
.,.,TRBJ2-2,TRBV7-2,TGTGCCAGCAGCCCCCAGGCCGGGGAGCTGTTTTTT,CASSPQAGELFF
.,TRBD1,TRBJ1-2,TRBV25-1,TGTGCCAGCAGTAGAGGACAGGGTAACTATGGCTACACCTTC,CASSRGQGNYGYTF
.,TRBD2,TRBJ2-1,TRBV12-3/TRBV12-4,TGTGCCAGCAGGGCCAGACTAGCGGGATTATCCAATGAGCAGTTCTTC,CASRARLAGLSNEQFF